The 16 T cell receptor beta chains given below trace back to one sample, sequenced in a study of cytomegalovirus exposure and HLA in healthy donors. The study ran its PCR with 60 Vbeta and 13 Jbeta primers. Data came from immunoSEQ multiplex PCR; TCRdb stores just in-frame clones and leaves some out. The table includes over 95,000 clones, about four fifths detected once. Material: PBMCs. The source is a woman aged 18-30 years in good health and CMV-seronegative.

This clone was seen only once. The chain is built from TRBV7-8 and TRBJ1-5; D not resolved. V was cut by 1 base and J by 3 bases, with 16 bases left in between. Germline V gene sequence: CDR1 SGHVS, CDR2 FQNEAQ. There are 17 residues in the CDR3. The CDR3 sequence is CASSLVAGREANQPQHF. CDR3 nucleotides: TGTGCCAGCAGCTTAGTCGCGGGGAGAGAGGCCAATCAGCCCCAGCATTTT.

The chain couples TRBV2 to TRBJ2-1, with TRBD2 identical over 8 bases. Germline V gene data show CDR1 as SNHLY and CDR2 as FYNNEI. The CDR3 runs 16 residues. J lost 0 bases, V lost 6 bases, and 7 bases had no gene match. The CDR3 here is CASRLGAGGSYNEQFF. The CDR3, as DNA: TGTGCCAGCAGGCTGGGGGCGGGGGGCTCCTACAATGAGCAGTTCTTC.

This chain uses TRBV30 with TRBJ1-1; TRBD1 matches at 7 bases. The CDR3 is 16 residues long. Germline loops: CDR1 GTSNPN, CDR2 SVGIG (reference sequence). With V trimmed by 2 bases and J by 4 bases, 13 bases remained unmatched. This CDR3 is CAWSTLLDRESTEAFF. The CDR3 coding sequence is TGTGCCTGGAGTACTCTACTCGACAGGGAGAGCACTGAAGCTTTCTTT.

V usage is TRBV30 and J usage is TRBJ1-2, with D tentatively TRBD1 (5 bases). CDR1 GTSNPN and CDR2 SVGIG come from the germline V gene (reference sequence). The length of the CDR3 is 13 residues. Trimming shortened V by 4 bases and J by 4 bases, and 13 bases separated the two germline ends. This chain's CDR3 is CAWKQAGSYGYTF. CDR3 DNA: TGTGCCTGGAAACAGGCAGGGTCCTATGGCTACACCTTC.

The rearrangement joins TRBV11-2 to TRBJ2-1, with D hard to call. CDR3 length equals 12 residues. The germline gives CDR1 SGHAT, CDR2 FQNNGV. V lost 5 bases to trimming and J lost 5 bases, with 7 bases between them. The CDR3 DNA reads TGTGCCAGCAGCCCCCGGGACAATGAGCAGTTCTTC. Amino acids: CASSPRDNEQFF.

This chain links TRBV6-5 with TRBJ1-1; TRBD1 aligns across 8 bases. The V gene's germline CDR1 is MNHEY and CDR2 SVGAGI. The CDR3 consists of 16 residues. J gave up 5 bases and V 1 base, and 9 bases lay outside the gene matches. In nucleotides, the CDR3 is TGTGCCAGCAGTTACTTTCAGGGGGCGTTCGGAACTGAAGCTTTCTTT. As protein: CASSYFQGAFGTEAFF.

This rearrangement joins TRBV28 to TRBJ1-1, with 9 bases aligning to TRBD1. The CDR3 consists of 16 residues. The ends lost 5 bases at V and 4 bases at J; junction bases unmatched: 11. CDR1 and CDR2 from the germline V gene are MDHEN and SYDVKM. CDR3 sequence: CASSEAGQGGLTEAFF. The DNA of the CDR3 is TGTGCCAGCAGTGAAGCGGGACAGGGAGGTCTCACTGAAGCTTTCTTT.

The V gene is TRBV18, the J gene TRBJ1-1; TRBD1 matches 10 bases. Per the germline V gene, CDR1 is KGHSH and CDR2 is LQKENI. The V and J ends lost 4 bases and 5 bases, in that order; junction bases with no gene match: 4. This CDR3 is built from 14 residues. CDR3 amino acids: CASSLRDRGTEAFF. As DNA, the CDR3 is TGTGCCAGCTCACTCCGGGACAGGGGTACTGAAGCTTTCTTT.

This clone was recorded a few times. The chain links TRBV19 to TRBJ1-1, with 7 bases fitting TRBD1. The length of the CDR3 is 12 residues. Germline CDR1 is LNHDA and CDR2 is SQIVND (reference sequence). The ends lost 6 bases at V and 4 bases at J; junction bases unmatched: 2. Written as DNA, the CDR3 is TGTGCCAGTAGGGGGACAGTCACTGAAGCTTTCTTT. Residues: CASRGTVTEAFF.

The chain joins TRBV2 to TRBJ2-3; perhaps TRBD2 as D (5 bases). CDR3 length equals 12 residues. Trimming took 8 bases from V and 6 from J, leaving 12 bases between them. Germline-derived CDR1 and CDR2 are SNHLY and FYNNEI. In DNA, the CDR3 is TGTGCCAGCTTCGGAGGTGGTGATACGCAGTATTTT. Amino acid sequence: CASFGGGDTQYF.

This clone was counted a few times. The CDR3 region is CASSRGGDQETQYF. The CDR3 DNA follows: TGCGCCAGCAGCCGGGGGGGGGATCAAGAGACCCAGTACTTC. The chain combines TRBV5-1 with TRBJ2-5; 8 bases are a match to TRBD2. The V and J ends lost 4 bases and 2 bases, in that order; junction bases with no gene match: 4. CDR1 and CDR2 (germline): SGHRS, YFSETQ. This CDR3 is 14 amino acids long. Full variable domain (remainder filled in from reference TRBV5-1 and TRBJ2-5): KAGVTQTPRYLIKTRGQQVTLSCSPISGHRSVSWYQQTPGQGLQFLFEYFSETQRNKGNFPGRFSGRQFSNSRSEMNVSTLELGDSALYLCASSRGGDQETQYFGPGTRLLVL.

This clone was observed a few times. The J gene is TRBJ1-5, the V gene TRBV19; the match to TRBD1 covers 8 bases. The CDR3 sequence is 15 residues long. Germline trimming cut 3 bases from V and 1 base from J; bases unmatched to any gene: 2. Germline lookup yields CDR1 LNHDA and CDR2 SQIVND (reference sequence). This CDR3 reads CASSIRDRSNQPQHF. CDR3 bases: TGTGCCAGTAGTATTCGGGACAGGAGCAATCAGCCCCAGCATTTT. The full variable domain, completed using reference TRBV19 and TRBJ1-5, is DGGITQSPKYLFRKEGQNVTLSCEQNLNHDAMYWYRQDPGQGLRLIYYSQIVNDFQKGDIAEGYSVSREKKESFPLTVTSAQKNPTAFYLCASSIRDRSNQPQHFGDGTRLSIL.

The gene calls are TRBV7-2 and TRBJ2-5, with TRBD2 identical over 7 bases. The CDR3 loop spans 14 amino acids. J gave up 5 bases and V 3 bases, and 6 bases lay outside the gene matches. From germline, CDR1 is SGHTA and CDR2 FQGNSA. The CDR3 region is CASSFQTSLETQYF. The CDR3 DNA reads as TGTGCCAGCAGCTTTCAGACTAGCTTGGAGACCCAGTACTTC.

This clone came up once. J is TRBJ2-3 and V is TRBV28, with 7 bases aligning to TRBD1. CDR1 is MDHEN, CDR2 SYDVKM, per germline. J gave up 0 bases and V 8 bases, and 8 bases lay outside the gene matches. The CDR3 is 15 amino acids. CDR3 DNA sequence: TGTGCCAGCCAGACACACAGGGGAAGCACAGATACGCAGTATTTT. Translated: CASQTHRGSTDTQYF.

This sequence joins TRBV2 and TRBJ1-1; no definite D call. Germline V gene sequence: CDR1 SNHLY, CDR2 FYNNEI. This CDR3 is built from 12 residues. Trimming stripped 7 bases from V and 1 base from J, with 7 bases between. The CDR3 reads CASIRGNTEAFF. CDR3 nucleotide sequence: TGTGCCAGCATTCGGGGGAACACTGAAGCTTTCTTT.

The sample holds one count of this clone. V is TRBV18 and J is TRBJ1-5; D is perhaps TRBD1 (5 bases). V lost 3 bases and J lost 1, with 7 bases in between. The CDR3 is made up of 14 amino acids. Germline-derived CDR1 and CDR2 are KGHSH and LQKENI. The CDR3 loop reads CASSPRQSNQPQHF. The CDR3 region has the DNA TGTGCCAGCTCACCTCGACAGAGCAATCAGCCCCAGCATTTT.